A selection of T cell receptor beta chains follows, all from one sample in a study of cytomegalovirus exposure and HLA in healthy donors. Assay: immunoSEQ multiplex PCR; the TCRdb copy retains only in-frame clones and omits some. The table records over 70,000 clones, approximately 64% of them present only once. The sample was PBMCs. Receptors originate from a woman aged 45 to 65 in good health and CMV-seropositive. Both conserved end residues are part of each CDR3. The D gene is left open where the match is weak. Size tells how often a clone was seen (once, few, many) or the class of an expanded clone, and some rows leave it out.

V gene	J gene	clone size	D gene	CDR3 DNA	CDR3 protein
TRBV6-6	TRBJ1-3	.	TRBD1	TGTGCCAGCAGCCAACAGGGGGCGGCGGACACCATATATTTT	CASSQQGAADTIYF
TRBV28	TRBJ2-7	.	.	TGTGCCAGCAGTTTAACAGGGAGCTACGAGCAGTACTTC	CASSLTGSYEQYF
TRBV28	TRBJ1-2	.	TRBD1	TGTGCCAGCAGTTTGACAGGGGAGGGATATGGCTACACCTTC	CASSLTGEGYGYTF
TRBV29-1	TRBJ1-6	.	TRBD1	TGCAGCGTCCACACCCCGGGACAGGTTAAGAATTCACCCCTCCACTTT	CSVHTPGQVKNSPLHF
TRBV7-2	TRBJ2-3	few	.	TGTGCCAGCAGCGGTCAGGGCACAGATACGCAGTATTTT	CASSGQGTDTQYF
TRBV18	TRBJ2-7	.	TRBD2	TGTGCCAGCTCACCGTCTAACGCTTGGGAGGGCGAGCAGTACTTC	CASSPSNAWEGEQYF
TRBV5-1	TRBJ1-1	.	.	TGCGCCAGCAGCTTGAAAGGGGGCACTGAAGCTTTCTTT	CASSLKGGTEAFF
TRBV15	TRBJ2-7	few	TRBD1	TGTGCCACCAGCAGAGATCTGATTGGACAGGACTACGAGCAGTACTTC	CATSRDLIGQDYEQYF
TRBV9	TRBJ1-4	.	.	TGTGCCCGCAAACAGGTTAATGAAAAACTGTTTTTT	CARKQVNEKLFF
TRBV28	TRBJ1-5	.	.	TGTGCCAGCGGTTTACAGGGATCCGCTCAGCCCCAGCATTTT	CASGLQGSAQPQHF
TRBV7-9	TRBJ2-1	.	TRBD2	TGTGCCAGCAGCTTAGATGGGACTAGCGGGGAGCAGTTCTTC	CASSLDGTSGEQFF
TRBV5-6	TRBJ1-5	.	.	TGTGCCAGCAGCTTGGGGCATCAGCCCCAGCATTTT	CASSLGHQPQHF
TRBV30	TRBJ2-4	once	.	TGTGCCTGGAGTGTTACGGGAGCCAAAAACATTCAGTACTTC	CAWSVTGAKNIQYF
TRBV5-1	TRBJ1-2	few	.	TGCGCCAGCAGCTACGTCGCAGGGCCTCAGAATAACTATGGCTACACCTTC	CASSYVAGPQNNYGYTF
TRBV10-2	TRBJ1-1	.	TRBD1	TGCGCCACCTTCGGGACAGGTGGTACTGAAGCTTTCTTT	CATFGTGGTEAFF
TRBV7-6	TRBJ2-5	few	TRBD1	TGTGCCAGCAGCAAAGGACAGGGCCAAGAGACCCAGTACTTC	CASSKGQGQETQYF
TRBV7-9	TRBJ1-4	.	.	TGTGCCAGCAGCCCTAGGGGGTACGAAAAACTGTTTTTT	CASSPRGYEKLFF
TRBV5-1	TRBJ2-3	.	.	TGCGCCAGCACACCAGACCCCTCGGGAGACACAGATACGCAGTATTTT	CASTPDPSGDTDTQYF
TRBV2	TRBJ2-5	.	TRBD2	TGTGCCAGCAGGGAAACTAGCGGGGGGGCCGGAGAGACCCAGTACTTC	CASRETSGGAGETQYF
TRBV30	TRBJ2-3	.	.	TGTGCCTGGAGTCGGCTAGCGGATACGCAGTATTTT	CAWSRLADTQYF
TRBV6-6	TRBJ1-5	.	TRBD1	TGTGCCAGCAGCCGCGACAGGGGGGCAAATCAGCCCCAGCATTTT	CASSRDRGANQPQHF
TRBV10-3	TRBJ1-1	.	.	TGTGCCATCAGCCAAACCGACGGGTTCTCCCGGAACACTGAAGCTTTCTTT	CAISQTDGFSRNTEAFF
TRBV5-1	TRBJ1-2	.	TRBD1	TGCGCCAGCAGCTTGCGCAGGGGGCTTTTAGGCTACACCTTC	CASSLRRGLLGYTF
TRBV5-4	TRBJ1-4	few	.	TGTGCCAGCAGCTTCCTTACAGGGAATGAAAAACTGTTTTTT	CASSFLTGNEKLFF
TRBV5-6	TRBJ2-1	few	.	TGTGCCAGCAGCACCGGGACTTCCTATGAGCAGTTCTTC	CASSTGTSYEQFF
TRBV2	TRBJ2-7	.	TRBD1	TGTGCCAGCAGGGGGACAGGGGGCTACGAGCAGTACTTC	CASRGTGGYEQYF
TRBV7-6	TRBJ2-5	.	.	TGTGCCAGCAGCTATCAAGAGGAGACCCAGTACTTC	CASSYQEETQYF
TRBV9	TRBJ2-2	.	TRBD1	TGTGCCAGCAGCGAGGGGGCAGGGGGCACCGGGGAGCTGTTTTTT	CASSEGAGGTGELFF
TRBV4-1	TRBJ2-7	.	TRBD2	TGCGCCAGCAGCCAAGGGCTAGCGGGGGTCTACGAGCAGTACTTC	CASSQGLAGVYEQYF
TRBV6-5	TRBJ2-7	.	.	TGTGCCAGCAGTTTTGGGGCCTCGAGGACCTACGAGCAGTACTTC	CASSFGASRTYEQYF
TRBV6-5	TRBJ1-1	.	.	TGTGCCAGCAGTTACCAGGGGCTCAACACTGAAGCTTTCTTT	CASSYQGLNTEAFF
TRBV7-9	TRBJ1-4	.	.	TGTGCCAGCAGTCGGACGGGGGTAACTAATGAAAAACTGTTTTTT	CASSRTGVTNEKLFF
TRBV6-5	TRBJ1-2	.	.	TGTGCCAGCAGTTACGGGCAGGATTATGGCTACACCTTC	CASSYGQDYGYTF
TRBV6-6	TRBJ2-7	.	TRBD1	TGTGCCAGCAGTTACTCGACAGGGGGGGCCTACGAGCAGTACTTC	CASSYSTGGAYEQYF
TRBV7-2	TRBJ1-4	.	TRBD1	TGTGCCAGCAGCGACAGGGGACCAGAAAAACTGTTTTTT	CASSDRGPEKLFF
TRBV14	TRBJ1-2	.	.	TGTGCCAGCAGCCAGGGGAGATCCTATGGCTACACCTTC	CASSQGRSYGYTF
TRBV2	TRBJ1-1	.	.	TGTGCCAGCAGTACCCAGGAGGTGAACACTGAAGCTTTCTTT	CASSTQEVNTEAFF
TRBV5-6	TRBJ1-4	few	TRBD1	TGTGCCAGCAGCTGGGACAGGGATGAAAAACTGTTTTTT	CASSWDRDEKLFF
TRBV5-1	TRBJ1-1	.	.	TGCGCCAGCAGCTTGGGTCCAGAAGCTTTCTTT	CASSLGPEAFF
TRBV7-8	TRBJ2-7	.	.	TGTGCCAGCAGCTTAGGCGTTAGCGAGCAGTACTTC	CASSLGVSEQYF
TRBV7-9	TRBJ2-5	many	TRBD2	TGTGCCAGCAGCCTCACTAGCGGATCAAGGCAAGAGACCCAGTACTTC	CASSLTSGSRQETQYF
TRBV6-6	TRBJ2-7	.	.	TGTGCCAGCAGAGCAGACAGTTTCTACGAGCAGTACTTC	CASRADSFYEQYF
TRBV9	TRBJ1-2	once	TRBD1	TGTGCCAGCAGCTACCTACAGGGGCCGGCGTATGGCTACACCTTC	CASSYLQGPAYGYTF
TRBV5-1	TRBJ1-1	once	TRBD1	TGCGCCAGCAGCTCCGGGACAGGGGGCCTGGACACTGAAGCTTTCTTT	CASSSGTGGLDTEAFF
TRBV7-9	TRBJ2-7	few	TRBD1	TGTGCCAGCAGCTGGGGGACAGCCTACGAGCAGTACTTC	CASSWGTAYEQYF
TRBV7-9	TRBJ1-3	few	.	TGTGCCAGCAGCTCGGACAGTGTCTCTGGAAACACCATATATTTT	CASSSDSVSGNTIYF
TRBV28	TRBJ1-4	.	.	TGTGCCAGCAGATCACTTAATGAAAAACTGTTTTTT	CASRSLNEKLFF
TRBV18	TRBJ2-3	.	TRBD1	TGTGCCAGCTCACCAGACATAACAGGGGCGTCAGATACGCAGTATTTT	CASSPDITGASDTQYF
TRBV6-6	TRBJ1-1	.	TRBD1	TGTGCCAGCAGCCAACAGGGGACTGAAGCTTTCTTT	CASSQQGTEAFF
TRBV18	TRBJ1-1	.	.	TGTGCCAGCTCACCACCGGGGGCGAGGAACACTGAAGCTTTCTTT	CASSPPGARNTEAFF
TRBV7-3	TRBJ2-1	few	TRBD2	TGTGCCAGCAGCTTAAGATCCAGCGGGGACAATGAGCAGTTCTTC	CASSLRSSGDNEQFF
TRBV6-5	TRBJ1-4	few	.	TGTGCCAGCAGTTACTCGGCAGGGGCAACTAATGAAAAACTGTTTTTT	CASSYSAGATNEKLFF
TRBV19	TRBJ2-2	once	TRBD1	TGTGCCAGTAGTATGAGTGAGGGGACAGTCGAGACCGGGGAGCTGTTTTTT	CASSMSEGTVETGELFF